This note documents a single T cell receptor beta chain sequence. The data belong to a study of T cell changes during pregnancy in multiple sclerosis. Using immunoSEQ multiplex PCR, the repertoire was profiled, and TCRdb retains in-frame clones only, with some absent. The data contain 36,000 or so clones, around 92% of them seen just once; the ten biggest clones take up about 1.3%. The CDR3 spans 14 residues. In germline, CDR1 is MDHEN, CDR2 SYDVKM. V was pared by 5 bases and J by 2 bases, with 12 bases between. The chain combines TRBV28 with TRBJ2-5, with D tentatively TRBD2 (5 bases). This clonotype was sampled from a female donor with multiple sclerosis, enrolled in a pregnancy study. The sample comprised PBMCs (not recorded whether the cells were cultured). CDR3 amino acids: CASSRFGVQETQYF. CDR3 sequence (DNA): TGTGCCAGCAGTAGGTTCGGGGTACAAGAGACCCAGTACTTC.